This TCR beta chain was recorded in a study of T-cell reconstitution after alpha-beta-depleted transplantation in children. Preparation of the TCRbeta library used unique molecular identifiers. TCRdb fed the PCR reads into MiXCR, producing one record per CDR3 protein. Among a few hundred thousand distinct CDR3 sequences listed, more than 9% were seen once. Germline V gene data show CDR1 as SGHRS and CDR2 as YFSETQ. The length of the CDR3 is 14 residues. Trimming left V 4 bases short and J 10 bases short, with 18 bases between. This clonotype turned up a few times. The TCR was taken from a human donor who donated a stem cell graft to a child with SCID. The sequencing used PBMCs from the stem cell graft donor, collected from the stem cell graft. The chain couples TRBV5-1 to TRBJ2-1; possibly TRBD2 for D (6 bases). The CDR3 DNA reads TGCGCCAGCAGCATAGGCGGGACGGTGGAGGAGCAGTTCTTC. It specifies CASSIGGTVEEQFF.